What follows are 28 T cell receptor beta chains derived from one specimen sequenced in a study of radiation and T cells in renal cell carcinoma. Time point defined: blood 2 weeks post-SBRT. Treatment reported: 15 Gy SBRT to primary tumor, nephrectomy 4 weeks later. The assay was immunoSEQ multiplex PCR, and TCRdb's table has in-frame clones only and misses some. The table records 150,000 or so clones, about 91% of them present only once. Sequences were derived from blood, sampled from a patient whose treatment included radiotherapy and nephrectomy. The receptors shown here come from a woman aged 45-65 years with renal cell carcinoma.

V gene TRBV4-2 combines with J gene TRBJ2-1, with D perhaps TRBD2 (6 bases). The V gene lost 1 base and the J gene lost 0 bases, with 10 bases spanning the gap. CDR1 and CDR2 (germline): LGHNA, YNFKEQ. The CDR3 sequence is 16 residues long. CDR3 region: CASSQVSGGSYNEQFF. The CDR3 DNA reads TGTGCCAGCAGCCAAGTGTCCGGGGGCTCCTACAATGAGCAGTTCTTC.

This sequence joins TRBV4-1 and TRBJ2-1; D possibly corresponds to TRBD2 (5 bases). Germline assignment: CDR1 MGHRA and CDR2 YSYEKL. The CDR3 runs 15 residues. The V end was cut by 2 bases, the J end by 9 bases, with 17 bases between. Written as DNA, the CDR3 is TGCGCCAGCAGCCAACGCCGGGATCCCAATGGTGAGCAGTTCTTC. Protein sequence: CASSQRRDPNGEQFF.

The chain joins TRBV4-2 to TRBJ2-6; the match to TRBD1 covers 7 bases. This CDR3 has 16 residues. Germline assignment: CDR1 LGHNA and CDR2 YNFKEQ. Trimming removed 7 bases from V and 0 bases from J; junction bases left unmatched: 6. The CDR3 spells CASTRTGRSGANVLTF. CDR3 sequence (DNA): TGTGCCAGCACCAGGACAGGCCGCTCTGGGGCCAACGTCCTGACTTTC.

This clone was observed a single time. The V gene is TRBV7-2, the J gene TRBJ2-1, with D tentatively TRBD2 (6 bases). The ends were cut back, 6 bases at V and 4 bases at J, with 13 bases in the middle. Germline values: CDR1 SGHTA, CDR2 FQGNSA. This CDR3 has 14 amino acids. The DNA for the CDR3 is TGTGCCAGCAGAGCCGGGGGAAATTACAATGAGCAGTTCTTC. Amino acids: CASRAGGNYNEQFF.

V is TRBV19 and J is TRBJ2-5; 10 bases align to TRBD1. This CDR3 is 15 amino acids long. Germline V gene data show CDR1 as LNHDA and CDR2 as SQIVND (reference sequence). The J segment lost 4 bases and the V segment lost 7 bases, leaving 9 bases of the junction unmatched. The CDR3 nucleotides read TGTGCCAGTACCATCGCCCGGGACAGGGGAGAGACCCAGTACTTC. Protein sequence: CASTIARDRGETQYF.

The V and J genes are TRBV14 and TRBJ1-6; the D gene is possibly TRBD1 (6 bases). The CDR3 sequence is 17 residues long. V was cut by 0 bases and J by 9 bases, with 18 bases left in between. The germline CDR1 and CDR2 sequences are SGHDN and FVKESK. The CDR3 here is CASSQDTGRSIFSPLHF. DNA for the CDR3: TGTGCCAGCAGCCAAGATACAGGGAGGTCAATTTTTTCACCCCTCCACTTT.

The chain links TRBV7-6 to TRBJ1-5; weak D call: TRBD1 (6 bases). The CDR3 consists of 14 residues. Germline lookup yields CDR1 SGHVS and CDR2 FNYEAQ. Trimming pared 4 bases from V and 7 bases from J, leaving 14 bases between. The DNA of the CDR3 is TGTGCCAGCAGCTGGGGGCAGGGAGGGCAGCCCCAGCATTTT. Translated, it gives CASSWGQGGQPQHF.

The chain has TRBV19 and TRBJ1-4, with 7 bases aligning to TRBD1. After removal of 8 bases from V and 5 bases from J, the junction contained 11 bases not matched to a gene. Germline loops: CDR1 LNHDA, CDR2 SQIVND (reference sequence). The length of the CDR3 is 15 residues. This CDR3 is CASRTGGTANEKLFF. The DNA of the CDR3 is TGTGCCAGTCGAACTGGGGGGACAGCGAATGAAAAACTGTTTTTT.

The chain links TRBV2 to TRBJ1-1, with no clear D. CDR1 and CDR2 (germline): SNHLY, FYNNEI. The CDR3 contains 13 residues. Trimming took off 6 bases at V and 4 bases at J, with 12 bases between the two ends. The CDR3 nucleotides are TGTGCCAGCAGGGGTACAGTTCTCACTGAAGCTTTCTTT. Residues: CASRGTVLTEAFF.

The chain carries TRBV19 and TRBJ2-5, with a tentative D call TRBD2 (5 bases). The V end lost 5 bases, the J end lost 4 bases, and 14 bases lay between the germline ends. Germline V lookup: CDR1 LNHDA, CDR2 SQIVND (reference sequence). CDR3 length equals 14 residues. As DNA, the CDR3 is TGTGCCAGTAGTGTGGACGGGGTCGGAGAGACCCAGTACTTC. The encoded protein is CASSVDGVGETQYF.

The chain carries TRBV6-5 and TRBJ1-2; 9 bases align to TRBD1. J gave up 7 bases and V 7 bases, and 10 bases lay outside the gene matches. The CDR3 extends over 14 amino acids. Per the germline V gene, CDR1 is MNHEY and CDR2 is SVGAGI. Written as DNA, the CDR3 is TGTGCCAGCACCAACCGGGACAGGGATCTTGGCTACACCTTC. Protein product: CASTNRDRDLGYTF.

The V and J genes are TRBV7-2 and TRBJ1-5, with D possibly matching TRBD1 (6 bases). Per germline, CDR1 SGHTA and CDR2 FQGNSA. The CDR3 is 15 amino acids. Trimming removed 2 bases from V and 4 bases from J, with 12 bases in between. The CDR3 region has the DNA TGTGCCAGCAGCTTACAGGGGACACTAAATCAGCCCCAGCATTTT. Its protein product is CASSLQGTLNQPQHF. Full variable domain (missing parts from reference TRBV7-2 and TRBJ1-5): GAGVSQSPSNKVTEKGKDVELRCDPISGHTALYWYRQSLGQGLEFLIYFQGNSAPDKSGLPSDRFSAERTGGSVSTLTIQRTQQEDSAVYLCASSLQGTLNQPQHFGDGTRLSIL.

The chain uses TRBV5-1 and TRBJ2-3; 7 bases are shared with TRBD2. CDR3 length equals 15 residues. The V and J ends lost 4 bases and 1 base, in that order; junction bases with no gene match: 6. The V gene's germline CDR1 is SGHRS and CDR2 YFSETQ. CDR3 protein: CASSRQTSRTDTQYF. CDR3 nucleotides: TGCGCCAGCAGCCGGCAGACTAGCCGCACAGATACGCAGTATTTT.

The table lists this clone with a few counts. V gene TRBV4-1 combines with J gene TRBJ1-6; 9 bases line up with TRBD1. J lost 8 bases, V lost 4 bases, and 6 bases had no gene match. Per the germline V gene, CDR1 is MGHRA and CDR2 is YSYEKL. CDR3 length: 15 residues. Here the CDR3 reads CASSPTGGDYSPLHF. The DNA for the CDR3 is TGCGCCAGCAGCCCCACAGGGGGCGATTATTCACCCCTCCACTTT.

This sequence joins TRBV7-9 and TRBJ1-1; D is ambiguous. With 5 bases removed from V and 4 bases from J, the gap between germline ends came to 14 bases. The CDR3 is 14 amino acids. Germline V gene sequence: CDR1 SEHNR, CDR2 FQNEAQ (reference sequence). This CDR3 is CASSEWTGGTEAFF. CDR3 in DNA: TGTGCCAGCAGCGAGTGGACGGGCGGCACTGAAGCTTTCTTT.

The chain combines TRBV19 with TRBJ2-2; 9 bases agree with TRBD2. The V gene's germline CDR1 is LNHDA and CDR2 SQIVND (reference sequence). The CDR3 sequence is 16 residues long. V trimming: 3 bases; J trimming: 6 bases; junction bases outside the gene matches: 8. The CDR3 region is CASSITAGGRAGELFF. The DNA for the CDR3 is TGTGCCAGTAGTATTACGGCGGGGGGGCGAGCCGGGGAGCTGTTTTTT.

The gene calls are TRBV11-2 and TRBJ2-1; 12 bases line up with TRBD2. Germline V gene sequence: CDR1 SGHAT, CDR2 FQNNGV. The CDR3 length is 16 residues. V lost 1 base and J lost 12; bases outside the gene matches: 10. The CDR3 is CASSLGTLAGGNWQFF. The DNA of the CDR3 is TGTGCCAGCAGCTTAGGTACGCTAGCGGGGGGGAATTGGCAGTTCTTC.

The chain joins TRBV29-1 to TRBJ1-4; unclear D gene. This CDR3 spans 13 amino acids. Per the germline V gene, CDR1 is SQVTM and CDR2 is ANQGSEA. V shed 4 bases and J shed 5 bases, with 11 bases lying between them. Written as DNA, the CDR3 is TGCAGCGTTGGGTCAGGATTAAATGAAAAACTGTTTTTT. Encoded protein: CSVGSGLNEKLFF.

This rearrangement joins TRBV5-4 to TRBJ1-3; D not resolved. Deletions cut 3 bases from V and 2 bases from J, with 9 bases between. The germline CDR1 and CDR2 sequences are SGHNT and YYREEE (reference sequence). This CDR3 comprises 14 residues. CDR3 nucleotide sequence: TGTGCCAGCAGCTCCGCCACAGCTGGAAACACCATATATTTT. Translation: CASSSATAGNTIYF.

The rearrangement uses TRBV6-6 and TRBJ1-1, with D uncertain. There are 12 residues in the CDR3. The germline CDR1 and CDR2 sequences are MNHNY and SVGAGI (reference sequence). The V gene lost 5 bases and the J gene lost 8 bases, with 12 bases spanning the gap. The DNA for the CDR3 is TGTGCCAGCAGTCGAAACAGCATAGAAGCTTTCTTT. It specifies CASSRNSIEAFF.

The gene calls are TRBV12-5 and TRBJ2-7; TRBD1 matches 10 bases. J lost 2 bases, V lost 9 bases, and 10 bases had no gene match. The CDR3 runs 15 residues. In germline, CDR1 is LGHNT, CDR2 FRNRAP. This CDR3 is CASRIGQGGTYEQYF. The CDR3 nucleotides read TGTGCTAGCCGAATCGGACAGGGGGGGACCTACGAGCAGTACTTC.

This chain links TRBV6-5 with TRBJ2-1; no reliable D call. This CDR3 comprises 13 residues. CDR1 is MNHEY and CDR2 is SVGAGI in the germline V gene. The V end was cut by 11 bases, the J end by 0 bases, with 11 bases between. The CDR3 protein is CASGASSYNEQFF. DNA for the CDR3: TGTGCCTCGGGCGCTAGCTCCTACAATGAGCAGTTCTTC.

The genes are TRBV5-1 and TRBJ2-5, with D possibly being TRBD1 (6 bases). The last part of the DNA fits TRBJ2-7 better; the J call may be wrong. Germline CDR1 and CDR2: SGHRS and YFSETQ. The CDR3 runs 15 residues. CDR3 residues: CASSSDGQSAYEQYF. The CDR3 coding sequence is TGCGCCAGCAGCTCGGACGGACAGAGCGCCTACGAGCAGTACTTC.

The rearrangement uses TRBV5-5 and TRBJ2-3; D may be TRBD1 (6 bases). Looked up from germline, CDR1 is SGHKS and CDR2 is YYEKEE (reference sequence). V shed 4 bases and J shed 4 bases, with 13 bases lying between them. CDR3 length equals 14 residues. In DNA, the CDR3 is TGTGCCAGCAGCGCAGGGGCTCCGTCAGATACGCAGTATTTT. Protein: CASSAGAPSDTQYF. The full variable domain, rest sourced from reference TRBV5-5 and TRBJ2-3, is DAGVTQSPTHLIKTRGQQVTLRCSPISGHKSVSWYQQVLGQGPQFIFQYYEKEERGRGNFPDRFSARQFPNYSSELNVNALLLGDSALYLCASSAGAPSDTQYFGPGTRLTVL.

The chain joins TRBV4-3 to TRBJ1-4; D might be TRBD1 (5 bases). The V end lost 1 base, the J end lost 5 bases, and 14 bases lay between the germline ends. CDR3 length equals 16 residues. Germline values: CDR1 LGHNA, CDR2 YSLEER. CDR3 bases: TGCGCCAGCAGCCAAGGTACCGGGACCCTGAATGAAAAACTGTTTTTT. It codes for CASSQGTGTLNEKLFF.

The CDR3 DNA reads as TGTGCCAGCAGTTGGACACAGGGAGGCTATGGCTACACCTTC. It encodes CASSWTQGGYGYTF. This chain links TRBV6-5 with TRBJ1-2; a weak D match, TRBD1 (6 bases). The CDR3 has 14 amino acids. Between the trimmed V and J ends, which lost 4 bases and 4 bases, there was a span of 13 bases. Germline V lookup: CDR1 MNHEY, CDR2 SVGAGI.

This rearrangement joins TRBV7-2 to TRBJ2-3; D uncertain. CDR3 length: 15 amino acids. CDR1 is SGHTA and CDR2 is FQGNSA in the germline V gene. V dropped 1 base and J dropped 1 base, with 9 bases sitting between them. This CDR3 is CASSLEAVGTDTQYF. CDR3 nucleotides: TGTGCCAGCAGCTTAGAGGCGGTGGGCACAGATACGCAGTATTTT.

This clone showed up just a few times. The rearrangement uses TRBV7-2 and TRBJ1-1; 7 nucleotides line up with TRBD1. Germline V gene lookup returns CDR1 SGHTA and CDR2 FQGNSA. The V gene end was trimmed by 4 bases and the J gene end by 4 bases; junction bases not matched to a gene: 12. The CDR3 length is 16 residues. The CDR3 protein is CASSSPRGGWATEAFF. CDR3 DNA sequence: TGTGCCAGCAGCTCCCCCAGGGGGGGGTGGGCCACTGAAGCTTTCTTT.